This record concerns one T cell receptor (beta chain) sequence. Its matching antigen is unknown. The sample is drawn from a study of Ad26.COV2.S vaccination and SARS-CoV-2 variants. Whole-study context: Ad26.COV2.S shots went into the muscle once or twice, 56 days apart.

Points from the study as a whole: Vaccine recipients showed a spike-specific TCR breadth that was higher than in placebo recipients. There was a possibility that the TCR breadth and depth analyses underestimated total T cell responses.

Treatment noted: roughly 18 received Ad26.COV2.S at low or high dose, single or two shots; about 5 received placebo; per-sample allocation not given. On day 63 after the first injection, vaccine and placebo recipients gave samples. This Boston cohort included adults aged 18-55 years. Germline V lookup: CDR1 SGHNT, CDR2 YENEEA. The CDR3 extends over 15 amino acids. Unmatched junction bases numbered 15, after V lost 7 bases and J lost 15 bases. Sequencing was performed with immunoSEQ multiplex PCR; in TCRdb, only in-frame clones are kept and a portion is missing. The table shows about 320,000 clones, with 85% to 90% occurring only once.

The gene calls are TRBV11-3 and TRBJ2-1; TRBD2 matches 13 bases. The material was peripheral blood, obtained in a trial of Ad26.COV2.S vaccine versus placebo. This clonotype was obtained from a person between 18 and 59 years old who received the Ad26.COV2.S COVID-19 vaccine or a placebo. Here the CDR3 reads CASNRGFRTSGSLFF. DNA of the CDR3: TGTGCCAGCAACAGGGGGTTCCGGACTAGCGGGAGTCTGTTCTTC.